Below are 14 T cell receptor beta chains sequenced from a single sample in a study of Ad26.COV2.S vaccination and SARS-CoV-2 variants. Treatment meaning: some 20 received Ad26.COV2.S at low or high dose, single or two shots; roughly five received placebo; per-sample allocation not given. Samples analyzed were those drawn on day 63 after the first vaccine or placebo injection. Assay used: immunoSEQ multiplex PCR; TCRdb lists only in-frame clones, some missing. This repertoire shows about 460,000 clones, 80% to 90% found once; its top ten account for around 1.6%. This specimen was peripheral blood, taken in a trial of Ad26.COV2.S vaccine versus placebo. Receptors originate from a person aged 18-65 years who received the Ad26.COV2.S COVID-19 vaccine or a placebo.

The CDR3 loop is CASSSRGGQRNYEQYF. CDR3 DNA: TGTGCCAGCAGTTCTCGCGGGGGACAAAGGAACTACGAGCAGTACTTC. This sequence joins TRBV27 and TRBJ2-7; tentatively, D is TRBD2 (7 bases). Looked up from germline, CDR1 is MNHEY and CDR2 is SMNVEV (reference sequence). The CDR3 covers 16 residues. V lost 4 bases to trimming and J lost 3 bases, with 19 bases between them.

This clone was recorded once. This chain links TRBV28 with TRBJ2-4; a possible D gene is TRBD1 (6 bases). Trimming removed 5 bases at V and 1 base at J, with 12 bases between. Looked up from germline, CDR1 is MDHEN and CDR2 is SYDVKM. This CDR3 region has 15 residues. The CDR3 sequence: CASSTEQGAKNIQYF. For the CDR3, the DNA is TGTGCCAGCAGTACCGAACAGGGTGCCAAAAACATTCAGTACTTC.

This chain's CDR3 is CASSYLDINQPQHF. As DNA, the CDR3 is TGTGCCAGTAGTTATTTGGACATCAATCAGCCCCAGCATTTT. V is TRBV19 and J is TRBJ1-5, with TRBD1 as a possible D gene (5 bases). This CDR3 contains 14 residues. Trimming removed 5 bases at V and 3 bases at J, with 11 bases between. Germline CDR1 reads LNHDA; CDR2 reads SQIVND (reference sequence).

This chain joins TRBV12-3 or TRBV12-4 and TRBJ2-1, with no clear D. Trimming pared 8 bases from V and 6 bases from J, leaving 11 bases between. CDR3 size: 12 residues. The CDR3 nucleotides are TGTGCCAGCTACCAGAGTCTCAATGAGCAGTTCTTC. Its translation: CASYQSLNEQFF.

The rearrangement links TRBV7-9 to TRBJ2-7; TRBD1 aligns across 7 bases. The V gene's germline CDR1 is SEHNR and CDR2 FQNEAQ (reference sequence). Trimming cost V 8 bases and J 0 bases; bases outside gene matches: 10. CDR3 length: 15 amino acids. The DNA of the CDR3 is TGTGCCAGCGGACGAACAGGGGTAAGCTCCTACGAGCAGTACTTC. Translating gives CASGRTGVSSYEQYF.

This clone was counted a few times. The V gene is TRBV7-8, the J gene TRBJ1-3, with D unresolved. This CDR3 has 15 residues. Trimming took off 5 bases at V and 0 bases at J, with 11 bases between the two ends. CDR1 and CDR2 from the germline V gene are SGHVS and FQNEAQ. CDR3: CASSKDTNSGNTIYF. DNA of the CDR3: TGTGCCAGCAGCAAGGATACGAACTCTGGAAACACCATATATTTT.

This clone showed up just once. The V and J genes are TRBV6-5 and TRBJ1-2; D gene uncertain. There are 13 residues in the CDR3. Germline V CDR1 and CDR2: MNHEY, SVGAGI. V lost 5 bases and J lost 3, with 10 bases in between. In DNA form, the CDR3 reads TGTGCCAGCAGTCCTCTCGGCGACTATGGCTACACCTTC. Translating it yields CASSPLGDYGYTF.

V is TRBV3-1 (or the pseudogene TRBV3-2) and J is TRBJ2-3; D is uncertain. Trimming cost V 5 bases and J 1 base, with 10 bases left between them. The CDR3 spans 14 residues. Germline V gives CDR1 LGHDT, CDR2 YNNKEL (reference sequence). CDR3 amino acids: CASSGLAGTDTQYF. DNA for the CDR3: TGTGCCAGCAGCGGCCTCGCGGGCACAGATACGCAGTATTTT.

The chain couples TRBV6-5 to TRBJ1-3; D unresolved. V dropped 8 bases and J dropped 0 bases, with 14 bases sitting between them. This CDR3 has 15 amino acids. From germline, CDR1 is MNHEY and CDR2 SVGAGI. In DNA, the CDR3 is TGTGCCAGCGGCAGGATCCACGGCTCTGGAAACACCATATATTTT. This sequence encodes CASGRIHGSGNTIYF.

The chain employs TRBV18 and TRBJ1-1; D gene unclear. CDR3 length: 11 residues. Germline V gene data show CDR1 as KGHSH and CDR2 as LQKENI. V lost 0 bases, J lost 8 bases, and 4 bases lay in between. CDR3 sequence (DNA): TGTGCCAGCTCACCACCCCCCGAAGCTTTCTTT. This gives the protein CASSPPPEAFF.

This clone was observed once. This chain connects TRBV28 to TRBJ1-5, with D possibly TRBD1 on 5 matching bases. Trimming stripped 3 bases from V and 6 bases from J, with 12 bases between. Germline CDR1 and CDR2: MDHEN and SYDVKM. The CDR3 contains 14 residues. The CDR3 reads CASSFPGSGQPQHF. The DNA for the CDR3 is TGTGCCAGCAGTTTCCCAGGGTCGGGTCAGCCCCAGCATTTT.

This chain joins TRBV5-1 and TRBJ2-7; D gene uncertain. This CDR3 region has 13 residues. Germline-derived CDR1 and CDR2 are SGHRS and YFSETQ. The V end was cut by 1 base, the J end by 3 bases, with 8 bases between. CDR3 DNA sequence: TGCGCCAGCAGCTTGAGGGAAGGCTACGAGCAGTACTTC. Its protein is CASSLREGYEQYF.

This clone was found a few times. The chain is built from TRBV5-1 and TRBJ2-7, with 7 bases that match TRBD2. The germline gives CDR1 SGHRS, CDR2 YFSETQ. The CDR3 is 15 amino acids. J lost 2 bases, V lost 4 bases, and 9 bases had no gene match. The CDR3 DNA is TGCGCCAGCAGCCCATTAGCGGGTTCCCCCTACGAGCAGTACTTC. As protein: CASSPLAGSPYEQYF.

V and J are TRBV27 and TRBJ1-4; D not certain. Germline V CDR1 and CDR2: MNHEY, SMNVEV (reference sequence). V lost 4 bases and J 5 bases, leaving 20 bases between the germline ends. CDR3 length equals 17 residues. The CDR3 nucleotides read TGTGCCAGCAGTTCCAACCCCATCGGGATTGGGAATGAAAAACTGTTTTTT. Translating it yields CASSSNPIGIGNEKLFF.